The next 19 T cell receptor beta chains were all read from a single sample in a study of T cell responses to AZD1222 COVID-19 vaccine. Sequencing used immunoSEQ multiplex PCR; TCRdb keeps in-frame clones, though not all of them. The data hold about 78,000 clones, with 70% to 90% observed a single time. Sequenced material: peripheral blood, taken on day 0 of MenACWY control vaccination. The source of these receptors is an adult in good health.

The CDR3 sequence is CASSSTGSGGTTDTQYF. In nucleotides, the CDR3 is TGTGCCAGCAGCTCGACCGGTAGCGGGGGTACGACAGATACGCAGTATTTT. The gene calls are TRBV7-2 and TRBJ2-3; 9 positions match TRBD2. In germline, CDR1 is SGHTA, CDR2 FQGNSA. The V and J ends lost 4 bases and 3 bases, in that order; junction bases with no gene match: 11. This CDR3 contains 17 residues.

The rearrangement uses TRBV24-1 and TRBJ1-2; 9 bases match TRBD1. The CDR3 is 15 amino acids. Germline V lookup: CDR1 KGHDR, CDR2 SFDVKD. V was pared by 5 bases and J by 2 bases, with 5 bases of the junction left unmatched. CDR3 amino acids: CATSGTGDLNYGYTF. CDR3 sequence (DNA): TGTGCCACCAGTGGGACAGGGGACCTGAACTATGGCTACACCTTC.

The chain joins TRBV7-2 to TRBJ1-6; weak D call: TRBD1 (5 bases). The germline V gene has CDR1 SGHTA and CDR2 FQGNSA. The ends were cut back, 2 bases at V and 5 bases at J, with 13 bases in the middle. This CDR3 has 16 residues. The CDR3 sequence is CASSLWPRGHNSPLHF. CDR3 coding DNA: TGTGCCAGCAGCTTATGGCCGAGGGGTCATAATTCACCCCTCCACTTT.

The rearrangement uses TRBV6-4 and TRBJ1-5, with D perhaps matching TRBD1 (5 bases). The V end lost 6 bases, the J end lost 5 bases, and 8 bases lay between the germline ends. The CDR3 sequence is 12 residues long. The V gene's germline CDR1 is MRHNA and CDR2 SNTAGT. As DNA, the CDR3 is TGTGCCAGCAGGGGGGAGTATCAGCCCCAGCATTTT. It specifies CASRGEYQPQHF.

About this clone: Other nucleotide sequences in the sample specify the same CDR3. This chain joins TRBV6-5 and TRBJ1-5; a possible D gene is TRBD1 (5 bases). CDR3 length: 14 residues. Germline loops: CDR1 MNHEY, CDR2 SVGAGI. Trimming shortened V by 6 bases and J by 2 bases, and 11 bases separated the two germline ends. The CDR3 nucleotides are TGTGCCAGCAGACGAACAGGTGGCAATCAGCCCCAGCATTTT. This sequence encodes CASRRTGGNQPQHF.

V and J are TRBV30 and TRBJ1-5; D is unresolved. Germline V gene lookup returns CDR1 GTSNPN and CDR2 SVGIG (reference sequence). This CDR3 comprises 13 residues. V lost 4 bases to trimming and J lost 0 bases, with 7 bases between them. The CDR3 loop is CAWTGHSNQPQHF. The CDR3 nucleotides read TGTGCCTGGACGGGCCATAGCAATCAGCCCCAGCATTTT.

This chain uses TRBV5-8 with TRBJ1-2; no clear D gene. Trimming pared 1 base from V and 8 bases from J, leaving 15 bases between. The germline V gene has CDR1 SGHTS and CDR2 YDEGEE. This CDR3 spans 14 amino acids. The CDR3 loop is CASSLRRAFRGYTF. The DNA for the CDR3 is TGTGCCAGCAGCTTGAGGAGGGCATTTCGGGGCTACACCTTC.

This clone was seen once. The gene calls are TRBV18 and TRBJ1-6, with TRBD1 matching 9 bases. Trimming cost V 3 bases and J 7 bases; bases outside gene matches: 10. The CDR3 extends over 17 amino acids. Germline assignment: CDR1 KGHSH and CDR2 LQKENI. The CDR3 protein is CASSPPMGQGGNSPLHF. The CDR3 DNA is TGTGCCAGCTCACCGCCTATGGGACAGGGAGGAAATTCACCCCTCCACTTT.

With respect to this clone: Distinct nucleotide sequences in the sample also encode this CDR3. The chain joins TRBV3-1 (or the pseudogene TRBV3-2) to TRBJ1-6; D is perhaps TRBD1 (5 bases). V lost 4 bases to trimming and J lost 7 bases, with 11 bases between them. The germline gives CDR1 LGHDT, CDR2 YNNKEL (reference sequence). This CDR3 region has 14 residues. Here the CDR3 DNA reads TGTGCCAGCAGCCCGGGGCAGAACAATTCACCCCTCCACTTT. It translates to CASSPGQNNSPLHF.

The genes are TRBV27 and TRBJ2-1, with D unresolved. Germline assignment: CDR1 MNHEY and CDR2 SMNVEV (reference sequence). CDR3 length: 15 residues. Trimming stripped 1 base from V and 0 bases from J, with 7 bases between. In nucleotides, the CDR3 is TGTGCCAGCAGTTTATTAGGTTCCTCCTACAATGAGCAGTTCTTC. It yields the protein CASSLLGSSYNEQFF.

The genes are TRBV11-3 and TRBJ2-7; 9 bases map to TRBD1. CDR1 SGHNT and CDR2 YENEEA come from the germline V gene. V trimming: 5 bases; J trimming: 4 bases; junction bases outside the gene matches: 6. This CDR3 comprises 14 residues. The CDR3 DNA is TGTGCCAGCAGCAGCGACAGGGGGGGGTACGAGCAGTACTTC. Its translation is CASSSDRGGYEQYF.

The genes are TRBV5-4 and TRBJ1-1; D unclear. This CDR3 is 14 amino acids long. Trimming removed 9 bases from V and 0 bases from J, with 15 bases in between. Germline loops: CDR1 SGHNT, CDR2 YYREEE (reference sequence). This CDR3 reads CAIAKTEVNTEAFF. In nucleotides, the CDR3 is TGTGCCATCGCAAAAACGGAGGTGAACACTGAAGCTTTCTTT.

CDR3 sequence (DNA): TGTGCCAGCAGCGAGGGACAGGTGAACACCGGGGAGCTGTTTTTT. This codes for CASSEGQVNTGELFF. The chain combines TRBV11-3 with TRBJ2-2; TRBD1 aligns across 8 bases. Trimming removed 5 bases from V and 1 base from J; junction bases left unmatched: 3. Germline loops: CDR1 SGHNT, CDR2 YENEEA. The CDR3 extends over 15 amino acids.

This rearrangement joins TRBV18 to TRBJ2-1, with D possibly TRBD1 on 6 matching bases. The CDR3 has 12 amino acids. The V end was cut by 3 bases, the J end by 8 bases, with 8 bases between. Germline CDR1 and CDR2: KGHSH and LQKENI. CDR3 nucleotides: TGTGCCAGCTCACCCCAGGGGTATGAGCAGTTCTTC. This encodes CASSPQGYEQFF.

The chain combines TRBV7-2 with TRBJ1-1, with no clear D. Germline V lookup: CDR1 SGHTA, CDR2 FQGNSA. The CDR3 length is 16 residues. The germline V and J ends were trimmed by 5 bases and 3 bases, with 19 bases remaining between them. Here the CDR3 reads CASSPRMMGLDTEAFF. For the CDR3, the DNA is TGTGCCAGCAGCCCCCGCATGATGGGTTTGGACACTGAAGCTTTCTTT.

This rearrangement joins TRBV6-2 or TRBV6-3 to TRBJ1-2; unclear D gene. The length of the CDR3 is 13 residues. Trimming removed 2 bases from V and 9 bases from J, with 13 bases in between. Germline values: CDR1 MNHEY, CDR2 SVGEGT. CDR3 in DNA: TGTGCCAGCAGTTACCCTGGAACAGACAGCTACACCTTC. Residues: CASSYPGTDSYTF.

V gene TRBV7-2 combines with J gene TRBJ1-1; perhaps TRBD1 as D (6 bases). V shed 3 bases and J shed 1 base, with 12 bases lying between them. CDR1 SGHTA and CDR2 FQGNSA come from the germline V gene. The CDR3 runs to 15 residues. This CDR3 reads CASSLDDRPNTEAFF. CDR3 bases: TGTGCCAGCAGCTTGGATGACAGGCCGAACACTGAAGCTTTCTTT.

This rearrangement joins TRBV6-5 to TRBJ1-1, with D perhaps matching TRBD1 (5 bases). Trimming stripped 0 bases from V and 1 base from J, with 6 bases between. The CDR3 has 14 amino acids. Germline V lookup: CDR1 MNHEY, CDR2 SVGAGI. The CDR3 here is CASSYSGANTEAFF. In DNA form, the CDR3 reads TGTGCCAGCAGTTACTCTGGGGCGAACACTGAAGCTTTCTTT.

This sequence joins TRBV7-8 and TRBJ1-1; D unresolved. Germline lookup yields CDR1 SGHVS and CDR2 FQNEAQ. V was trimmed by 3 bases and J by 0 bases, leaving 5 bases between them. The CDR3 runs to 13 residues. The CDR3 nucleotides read TGTGCCAGCAGCTTCGGCTTGAACACTGAAGCTTTCTTT. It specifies CASSFGLNTEAFF.